The rows below give T cell receptor beta chains drawn from one sample of a study of spatial heterogeneity in lung cancer. TCRdb reprocessed the 5' RACE reads with MiXCR, giving one entry per CDR3 protein. The data show about 20,000 distinct CDR3 sequences, about 10% seen once. Sequencing was performed on PBMCs, taken at follow-up. These receptors were taken from a male donor with early-stage non-small cell lung cancer. Each CDR3 is given with its conserved first and last residue. A D gene is named only where the DNA matches it firmly. Not all rows give a size; the values are once, few, many and, for expanded clones, a class.

j_call v_call d_call clone_size cdr3_nt cdr3_aa
TRBJ1-2 TRBV4-1 NA many TGCGCCAGCAGCCAAGGAGAAAACAGGGAATATGGCTACACCTTC CASSQGENREYGYTF
TRBJ2-7 TRBV14 NA few TGTGCCAGCAGCCTGGGGCAGGGGAACTACGAGCAGTACTTC CASSLGQGNYEQYF
TRBJ2-3 TRBV7-9 TRBD2 many TGTGCCAGCAGCTTAGTACTAGCGGCAGATACGCAGTATTTT CASSLVLAADTQYF
TRBJ1-1 TRBV20-1 NA NA TGCAGTGCTCCAAGTCCGTCGCAGGGTATCACTGAAGCTTTCTTT CSAPSPSQGITEAFF
TRBJ2-2 TRBV6-5 NA NA TGTGCCAGCAGTTACCGACAGGTCACCGGGGAGCTGTTTTTT CASSYRQVTGELFF
TRBJ2-1 TRBV6-2/TRBV6-3 NA many TGTGCCAGCAGTCTACCCGACAGTAATGAGCAGTTCTTC CASSLPDSNEQFF
TRBJ1-4 TRBV20-1 TRBD1 NA TGCAGTGCTAGACCCGGGGACAGGGCTGGGAAACTGTTTTTT CSARPGDRAGKLFF
TRBJ2-5 TRBV7-9 NA many TGTGCCAGCAGCTTATATGGGGAAAGAGAGACCCAGTACTTC CASSLYGERETQYF
TRBJ1-5 TRBV6-1 TRBD1 many TGTGCCAGCAGTTCGGACAGGGGGTATCAGCCCCAGCATTTT CASSSDRGYQPQHF
TRBJ1-1 TRBV12-3/TRBV12-4 NA few TGTGCCAGCAGTGACTCGGGACGCTCTGAAGCTTTCTTT CASSDSGRSEAFF
TRBJ1-1 TRBV5-4 NA many TGTGCCAGCAGCTTGCGGGCAGGGGTGAACACTGAAGCTTTCTTT CASSLRAGVNTEAFF
TRBJ2-5 TRBV29-1 NA few TGCAGCGTTGAAGGCGACCCCCTATGGGGGACCCAGTACTTC CSVEGDPLWGTQYF
TRBJ1-2 TRBV6-1 NA NA TGTGCCAGCAGTGAAATACAGTTCTATGGCTACACCTTC CASSEIQFYGYTF
TRBJ2-1 TRBV7-2 TRBD1 many TGTGCCAGCAGCGCCCACAGGGGGATGTGGGACAATGAGCAGTTCTTC CASSAHRGMWDNEQFF
TRBJ1-2 TRBV5-1 TRBD1 many TGCGCCAGCAGCCCGGGGGGACAGGGCGGCTACACCTTC CASSPGGQGGYTF
TRBJ2-3 TRBV5-1 NA few TGCGCCAGCAGCTTGGGTCTCCGTGGGGTTGGGGATACGCAGTATTTT CASSLGLRGVGDTQYF
TRBJ2-1 TRBV6-2/TRBV6-3 TRBD1 many TGTGCCAGCACTCTAACCGGGACAGGGGGAAGAAATGAGCAGTTCTTC CASTLTGTGGRNEQFF
TRBJ2-7 TRBV27 NA few TGTGCCAGCAGTTCCCTCCGGGGTGCCCACGAGCAGTACTTC CASSSLRGAHEQYF
TRBJ2-1 TRBV7-2 NA NA TGTGCCAGCAGCTTTTACAATGAGCAGTTCTTC CASSFYNEQFF